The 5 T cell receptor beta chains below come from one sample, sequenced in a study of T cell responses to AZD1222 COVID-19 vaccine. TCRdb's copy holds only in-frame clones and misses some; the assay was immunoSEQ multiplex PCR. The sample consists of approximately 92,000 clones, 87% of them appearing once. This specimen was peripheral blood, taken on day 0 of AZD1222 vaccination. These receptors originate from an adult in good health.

The CDR3 coding sequence is TGTGCCAGTGCAATAGCGGGGGATCAATCTGGAAACACCATATATTTT. It specifies CASAIAGDQSGNTIYF. The rearrangement uses TRBV19 and TRBJ1-3, with a tentative D call TRBD1 (5 bases). In germline, CDR1 is LNHDA, CDR2 SQIVND (reference sequence). The length of the CDR3 is 16 residues. V shed 8 bases and J shed 1 base, with 18 bases lying between them. Variable domain in full (rest from reference TRBV19 and TRBJ1-3): DGGITQSPKYLFRKEGQNVTLSCEQNLNHDAMYWYRQDPGQGLRLIYYSQIVNDFQKGDIAEGYSVSREKKESFPLTVTSAQKNPTAFYLCASAIAGDQSGNTIYFGEGSWLTVV.

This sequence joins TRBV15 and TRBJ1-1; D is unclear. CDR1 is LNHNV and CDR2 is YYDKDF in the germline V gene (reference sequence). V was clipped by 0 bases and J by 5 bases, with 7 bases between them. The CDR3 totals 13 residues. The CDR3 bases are TGTGCCACCAGCAGAGAGGAGCGTACTGAAGCTTTCTTT. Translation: CATSREERTEAFF.

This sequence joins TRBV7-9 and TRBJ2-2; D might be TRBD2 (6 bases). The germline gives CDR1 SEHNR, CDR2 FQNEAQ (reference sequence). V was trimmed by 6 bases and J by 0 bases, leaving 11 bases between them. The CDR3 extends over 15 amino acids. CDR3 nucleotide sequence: TGTGCCAGCAGGGAGGGCCTATCGAACACCGGGGAGCTGTTTTTT. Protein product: CASREGLSNTGELFF.

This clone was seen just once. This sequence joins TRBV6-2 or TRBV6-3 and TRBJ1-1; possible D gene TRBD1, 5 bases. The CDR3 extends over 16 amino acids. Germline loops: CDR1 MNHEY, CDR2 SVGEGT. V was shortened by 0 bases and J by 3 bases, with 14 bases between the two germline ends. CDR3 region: CASSYSLLRADTEAFF. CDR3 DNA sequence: TGTGCCAGCAGTTACTCCTTGCTCAGGGCGGACACTGAAGCTTTCTTT.

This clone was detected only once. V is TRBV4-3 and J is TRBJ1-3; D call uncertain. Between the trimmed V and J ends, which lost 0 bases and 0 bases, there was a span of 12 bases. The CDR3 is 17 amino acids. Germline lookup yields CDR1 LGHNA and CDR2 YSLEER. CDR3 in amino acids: CASSQDRPIRSGNTIYF. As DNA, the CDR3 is TGCGCCAGCAGCCAAGATCGGCCCATACGCTCTGGAAACACCATATATTTT.